This T cell receptor beta chain originates from a study of cytomegalovirus exposure and HLA in healthy donors. This PCR relied on a set of 60 Vbeta primers and 13 Jbeta primers. The repertoire was sequenced with immunoSEQ multiplex PCR; TCRdb's copy has only in-frame clones and lacks some. The sample records approximately 210,000 clones, roughly four fifths being singletons. The source of this sequence is a woman aged 25 to 39 in good health and CMV-seropositive. The source material was PBMCs.

The CDR3 DNA reads as TGTGCCAGCAGACAGACGAACACCGGGGAGCTGTTTTTT. Encoded protein: CASRQTNTGELFF. The V gene is TRBV25-1, the J gene TRBJ2-2, with D unclear. Germline CDR1 and CDR2: MGHDK and SYGVNS. The V end lost 6 bases, the J end lost 0 bases, and 5 bases lay between the germline ends. This CDR3 has 13 amino acids.